The 25 T cell receptor beta chains below were found in one sample sequenced in a study of cytomegalovirus exposure and HLA in healthy donors. Both 60 Vbeta primers and 13 Jbeta primers went into the PCR. Repertoires were generated with immunoSEQ multiplex PCR, while TCRdb's copy carries only in-frame clones and drops some. The sample has about 98,000 clones, nearly 65% seen once. Sequencing input: PBMCs. These receptors were obtained from a human donor in good health.

The chain joins TRBV5-1 to TRBJ2-7; 8 nucleotides agree with TRBD2. The germline V gene has CDR1 SGHRS and CDR2 YFSETQ. CDR3 size: 14 residues. The ends lost 2 bases at V and 6 bases at J; junction bases unmatched: 7. CDR3 sequence reads: CASSLGSGSSEQYF. DNA for the CDR3: TGCGCCAGCAGCTTAGGAAGCGGGAGTTCCGAGCAGTACTTC.

This clone showed up just once. This chain connects TRBV27 to TRBJ2-7, with 8 bases aligning to TRBD1. V dropped 5 bases and J dropped 6; count of bases not matched to a gene: 3. This CDR3 is built from 12 residues. CDR1 is MNHEY, CDR2 SMNVEV, per germline (reference sequence). The CDR3 region is CASSHTGGEQYF. The DNA of the CDR3 is TGTGCCAGCAGTCACACAGGGGGCGAGCAGTACTTC.

J is TRBJ1-1 and V is TRBV18; 7 nucleotides line up with TRBD1. The V gene end was trimmed by 4 bases and the J gene end by 3 bases; junction bases not matched to a gene: 17. Germline lookup yields CDR1 KGHSH and CDR2 LQKENI. The CDR3 runs to 18 residues. CDR3 nucleotides: TGTGCCAGCTCACTTGCGACAGGGCGGTGGGTTTTAGACACTGAAGCTTTCTTT. It codes for CASSLATGRWVLDTEAFF.

The table lists this clone with a count of one. The CDR3 DNA reads TGTGCCAGCAGTCCACTAGCGTTCCATGAGCAGTTCTTC. It encodes CASSPLAFHEQFF. The chain has TRBV6-5 and TRBJ2-1; 7 nucleotides match TRBD2. V trimming: 5 bases; J trimming: 8 bases; junction bases outside the gene matches: 6. Per germline, CDR1 MNHEY and CDR2 SVGAGI. There are 13 residues in the CDR3.

The table lists this clone with a count of one. The chain's CDR3 is CASSENPGLAGRIQYF. Written as DNA, the CDR3 is TGTGCCAGCAGCGAGAACCCGGGACTAGCGGGACGAATTCAGTACTTC. The gene calls are TRBV9 and TRBJ2-4; TRBD2 matches at 13 bases. This CDR3 has 16 residues. Trimming cost V 3 bases and J 10 bases; bases outside gene matches: 10. CDR1 is SGDLS and CDR2 is YYNGEE in the germline V gene.

The gene calls are TRBV5-4 and TRBJ2-2, with a tentative D call TRBD1 (5 bases). This CDR3 region has 15 residues. Germline lookup yields CDR1 SGHNT and CDR2 YYREEE (reference sequence). Trimming cost V 2 bases and J 6 bases, with 14 bases left between them. In DNA, the CDR3 is TGTGCCAGCAGCTTTTGGGAAATAGGGGCCGGGGAGCTGTTTTTT. Protein product: CASSFWEIGAGELFF.

V is TRBV29-1 and J is TRBJ2-3; 9 bases align to TRBD2. Per germline, CDR1 SQVTM and CDR2 ANQGSEA. CDR3 length: 14 residues. The ends lost 3 bases at V and 2 bases at J; junction bases unmatched: 3. CDR3 residues: CSVDLAGFTDTQYF. The CDR3 DNA follows: TGCAGCGTTGATCTAGCGGGATTCACAGATACGCAGTATTTT.

The V gene is TRBV5-1, the J gene TRBJ2-7, with TRBD1 identical over 7 bases. The CDR3 is 15 amino acids. CDR1 is SGHRS and CDR2 is YFSETQ in the germline V gene. V shed 4 bases and J 2 bases; nucleotides not matched to a gene: 9. The CDR3 here is CASSPNTGAAYEQYF. As DNA, the CDR3 is TGCGCCAGCAGCCCTAATACAGGGGCAGCCTACGAGCAGTACTTC.

The chain carries TRBV5-1 and TRBJ2-1, with unresolved D. The ends were cut back, 0 bases at V and 3 bases at J, with 10 bases in the middle. Looked up from germline, CDR1 is SGHRS and CDR2 is YFSETQ. The CDR3 spans 15 residues. CDR3 residues: CASSLDPGGYNEQFF. The CDR3 DNA follows: TGCGCCAGCAGCTTGGACCCCGGTGGCTACAATGAGCAGTTCTTC.

The J gene is TRBJ1-1, the V gene TRBV18; D is unresolved. Trimming shortened V by 6 bases and J by 6 bases, and 17 bases separated the two germline ends. Germline-derived CDR1 and CDR2 are KGHSH and LQKENI. The CDR3 is 14 amino acids. The CDR3 reads CASSAGILGPEAFF. CDR3 nucleotide sequence: TGTGCCAGCTCGGCCGGGATACTGGGCCCTGAAGCTTTCTTT.

This rearrangement joins TRBV5-4 to TRBJ2-2; D may be TRBD2 (6 bases). V lost 4 bases to trimming and J lost 3 bases, with 16 bases between them. CDR1 and CDR2 (germline): SGHNT, YYREEE (reference sequence). The CDR3 has 16 residues. CDR3 nucleotides: TGTGCCAGCAGCCAGGGACTCATTCGTGACACCGGGGAGCTGTTTTTT. It is translated as CASSQGLIRDTGELFF.

In this sample, this clone turned up a few times. The genes are TRBV19 and TRBJ1-2, with D perhaps TRBD1 (6 bases). The CDR3 has 16 residues. Germline V gene lookup returns CDR1 LNHDA and CDR2 SQIVND (reference sequence). V was pared by 5 bases and J by 6 bases, with 22 bases between. CDR3 in DNA: TGTGCCAGTAGTCCGAGCGGGGACATCCCGGTCGATGGCTACACCTTC. Translation gives CASSPSGDIPVDGYTF.

This clone was seen more than once but under ten times. This sequence joins TRBV14 and TRBJ2-5; 10 bases are a match to TRBD1. The CDR3 consists of 16 residues. Germline loops: CDR1 SGHDN, CDR2 FVKESK. V was pared by 1 base and J by 4 bases, with 6 bases of the junction left unmatched. Written as DNA, the CDR3 is TGTGCCAGCAGCCAAGGGGACAGGGGTTACGCAGAGACCCAGTACTTC. As protein: CASSQGDRGYAETQYF.

The chain links TRBV18 to TRBJ2-1; 9 bases align to TRBD1. The CDR3 spans 15 residues. From germline, CDR1 is KGHSH and CDR2 LQKENI. V trimming: 0 bases; J trimming: 12 bases; junction bases outside the gene matches: 9. In DNA form, the CDR3 reads TGTGCCAGCTCACCACCGGGACAGGGTGGTGGTGTGCAGTTCTTC. Its translation is CASSPPGQGGGVQFF.

The chain couples TRBV11-3 to TRBJ2-1; 7 nucleotides match TRBD2. Germline CDR1 SGHNT, CDR2 YENEEA. The CDR3 has 15 residues. J lost 0 bases, V lost 1 base, and 0 bases had no gene match. The CDR3 region is CASSLGTSSYNEQFF. CDR3 nucleotides: TGTGCCAGCAGCTTAGGGACTAGCTCCTACAATGAGCAGTTCTTC.

The genes are TRBV7-6 and TRBJ2-5; 7 nucleotides line up with TRBD1. Trimming took 4 bases from V and 2 from J; bases not matched to a gene: 7. The CDR3 totals 15 residues. Germline V lookup: CDR1 SGHVS, CDR2 FNYEAQ. The CDR3 is CASSSLGQRQETQYF. The CDR3 DNA is TGTGCCAGCAGCTCGTTGGGACAGAGACAAGAGACCCAGTACTTC.

This clone came up a few times. The chain links TRBV7-9 to TRBJ1-5, with 8 bases aligning to TRBD1. Germline V gene sequence: CDR1 SEHNR, CDR2 FQNEAQ (reference sequence). CDR3 length: 15 amino acids. The V and J ends lost 5 bases and 3 bases, in that order; junction bases with no gene match: 6. CDR3 sequence: CASSVGQADNQPQHF. The CDR3 DNA follows: TGTGCCAGCAGCGTGGGACAGGCCGACAATCAGCCCCAGCATTTT.

V usage is TRBV7-9 and J usage is TRBJ2-3; D might be TRBD2 (5 bases). Germline values: CDR1 SEHNR, CDR2 FQNEAQ (reference sequence). The CDR3 covers 17 residues. V shed 2 bases and J shed 3 bases, with 18 bases lying between them. Here the CDR3 DNA reads TGTGCCAGCAGCTTATACGGACTGAGGAGAGAGACAGATACGCAGTATTTT. Protein: CASSLYGLRRETDTQYF.

The genes are TRBV7-9 and TRBJ2-7, with TRBD1 matching over 9 bases. Germline CDR1 SEHNR, CDR2 FQNEAQ (reference sequence). J was trimmed by 3 bases and V by 5 bases; bases with no gene match: 8. The CDR3 totals 15 residues. The CDR3 DNA is TGTGCCAGCAGCAGCGGACAGGGGCCGTTCTACGAGCAGTACTTC. Translation gives CASSSGQGPFYEQYF. Filled out from reference TRBV7-9 and TRBJ2-7, the complete variable domain reads DTGVSQNPRHKITKRGQNVTFRCDPISEHNRLYWYRQTLGQGPEFLTYFQNEAQLEKSRLLSDRFSAERPKGSFSTLEIQRTEQGDSAMYLCASSSGQGPFYEQYFGPGTRLTVT.

The rearrangement links TRBV29-1 to TRBJ1-2; D remains ambiguous. Germline V CDR1 and CDR2: SQVTM, ANQGSEA. The CDR3 totals 12 residues. Trimming left V 4 bases short and J 2 bases short, with 8 bases between. The CDR3 DNA reads as TGCAGCGTTGTAGAAGCAAACTATGGCTACACCTTC. This gives the protein CSVVEANYGYTF.

This CDR3 reads CASSLAPGDYEQYF. CDR3 bases: TGTGCCAGCAGCTTGGCACCGGGGGACTACGAGCAGTACTTC. The V gene is TRBV5-6, the J gene TRBJ2-5; D perhaps matches TRBD2 (6 bases). The end of the DNA fits TRBJ2-7 better, so the J call may be wrong. The CDR3 length is 14 residues. Germline V gene data show CDR1 as SGHDT and CDR2 as YYEEEE.

The chain couples TRBV7-2 to TRBJ2-7, with 9 nucleotides matching TRBD2. Germline V gene sequence: CDR1 SGHTA, CDR2 FQGNSA. There are 14 residues in the CDR3. J gave up 0 bases and V 5 bases, and 2 bases lay outside the gene matches. The DNA for the CDR3 is TGTGCCAGCAGCCCGGGACTAGCCTCCTACGAGCAGTACTTC. Amino acids: CASSPGLASYEQYF.

The genes are TRBV5-4 and TRBJ2-1, with D unclear. The CDR3 covers 16 residues. Germline CDR1 SGHNT, CDR2 YYREEE (reference sequence). Trimming stripped 0 bases from V and 7 bases from J, with 17 bases between. CDR3 sequence reads: CASSLGPVLNLNEQFF. In DNA, the CDR3 is TGTGCCAGCAGCTTGGGTCCAGTGTTAAACCTTAATGAGCAGTTCTTC.

This clone showed up just once. The chain carries TRBV14 and TRBJ2-7; D might be TRBD1 (5 bases). CDR1 SGHDN and CDR2 FVKESK come from the germline V gene. CDR3 length: 14 amino acids. V lost 0 bases and J 7 bases, leaving 13 bases between the germline ends. The CDR3 region is CASSQEGRVWEQYF. The CDR3 region has the DNA TGTGCCAGCAGCCAAGAGGGCAGGGTGTGGGAGCAGTACTTC.

The chain couples TRBV5-1 to TRBJ2-2; D gene ambiguous. This CDR3 is 12 amino acids long. Trimming took off 5 bases at V and 2 bases at J, with 4 bases between the two ends. The germline CDR1 and CDR2 sequences are SGHRS and YFSETQ. CDR3 DNA sequence: TGCGCCAGCAGTAGAAACACCGGGGAGCTGTTTTTT. It translates to CASSRNTGELFF.